These 13 T cell receptor beta chains came from one sample sequenced in a study of shared T cell receptors in the human thymus. The repertoire was sequenced with immunoSEQ multiplex PCR; TCRdb's copy has only in-frame clones and lacks some. The table has some 700,000 clones, approximately 83% seen once. These data also formed part of another study, on human thymus T cells.

Sequenced: thymocytes. Receptors were obtained from a girl less than two years old with a congenital heart defect.

The J gene is TRBJ2-1, the V gene TRBV7-7, with 8 nucleotides matching TRBD2. Losses at the gene ends were 4 bases for V and 15 bases for J; bases not matched to a gene: 11. CDR1 SSHAT and CDR2 FNYEAQ come from the germline V gene (reference sequence). The length of the CDR3 is 13 residues. The CDR3 loop is CASSSGPGTSAFF. CDR3 in DNA: TGTGCCAGCAGCTCGGGCCCCGGGACTAGTGCGTTCTTC. Full variable domain (outside the CDR3, taken from reference TRBV7-7 and TRBJ2-1): GAGVSQSPRYKVTKRGQDVTLRCDPISSHATLYWYQQALGQGPEFLTYFNYEAQPDKSGLPSDRFSAERPEGSISTLTIQRTEQRDSAMYRCASSSGPGTSAFFGPGTRLTVL.

The rearrangement uses TRBV4-1 and TRBJ2-7; 8 bases agree with TRBD1. In germline, CDR1 is MGHRA, CDR2 YSYEKL. CDR3 size: 18 residues. The ends lost 4 bases at V and 0 bases at J; junction bases unmatched: 14. The CDR3 DNA sequence: TGCGCCAGCAGCCGCCAAGGACCGCAGGGGGCCCCCTCCTACGAGCAGTACTTC. Translated: CASSRQGPQGAPSYEQYF.

This clone has only a few counts. V is TRBV2 and J is TRBJ2-3; D not resolved. The germline V gene encodes CDR1 SNHLY and CDR2 FYNNEI. CDR3 length equals 16 residues. The V and J ends lost 3 bases and 2 bases respectively, with 15 bases between them. The CDR3 region is CASSDPPEQSTDTQYF. In DNA form, the CDR3 reads TGTGCCAGCAGTGATCCCCCAGAACAGTCCACAGATACGCAGTATTTT.

There are a few counts of this clone. This chain uses TRBV15 with TRBJ1-1; D gene unclear. Trimming took off 0 bases at V and 1 base at J, with 6 bases between the two ends. Germline loops: CDR1 LNHNV, CDR2 YYDKDF (reference sequence). The CDR3 contains 14 residues. This chain's CDR3 is CATSRDWPNTEAFF. CDR3 sequence (DNA): TGTGCCACCAGCAGAGATTGGCCGAACACTGAAGCTTTCTTT.

The CDR3 region has the DNA TGTGCCAGCAGCCGATACCGGACAGACTATGGCTACACCTTC. This translates into CASSRYRTDYGYTF. V usage is TRBV11-2 and J usage is TRBJ1-2, with D possibly TRBD1 on 6 matching bases. Germline-derived CDR1 and CDR2 are SGHAT and FQNNGV. Trimming removed 5 bases from V and 3 bases from J, with 13 bases in between. The CDR3 sequence is 14 residues long.

This clone was observed once. The chain is built from TRBV11-2 and TRBJ1-2; TRBD1 is a possible D gene (5 bases). Germline values: CDR1 SGHAT, CDR2 FQNNGV. Trimming pared 3 bases from V and 0 bases from J, leaving 17 bases between. The CDR3 is made up of 17 amino acids. The CDR3 here is CASSLSWGGAANYGYTF. The DNA for the CDR3 is TGTGCCAGCAGCTTGTCATGGGGAGGGGCCGCTAACTATGGCTACACCTTC.

This clone appeared a single time. The genes are TRBV5-1 and TRBJ2-3, with 11 nucleotides matching TRBD2. CDR3 size: 18 residues. Germline V gives CDR1 SGHRS, CDR2 YFSETQ. V shed 1 base and J 2 bases; nucleotides not matched to a gene: 9. CDR3 sequence (DNA): TGCGCCAGCAGCTTGTTGGACGCGGGACTAGCGGACACAGATACGCAGTATTTT. Encoded protein: CASSLLDAGLADTDTQYF. The whole variable domain, filled in from reference TRBV5-1 and TRBJ2-3, reads KAGVTQTPRYLIKTRGQQVTLSCSPISGHRSVSWYQQTPGQGLQFLFEYFSETQRNKGNFPGRFSGRQFSNSRSEMNVSTLELGDSALYLCASSLLDAGLADTDTQYFGPGTRLTVL.

This clone was recorded once. The V and J genes are TRBV29-1 and TRBJ2-5, with TRBD2 matching 9 bases. CDR1 is SQVTM and CDR2 is ANQGSEA in the germline V gene. V was clipped by 1 base and J by 4 bases; unmatched bases: 7. The length of the CDR3 is 15 residues. DNA for the CDR3: TGCAGCGTTGAAGCTGTAGCGGGGGTCGGAGAGACCCAGTACTTC. This codes for CSVEAVAGVGETQYF. The whole variable domain, remainder taken from reference TRBV29-1 and TRBJ2-5, is SAVISQKPSRDICQRGTSLTIQCQVDSQVTMMFWYRQQPGQSLTLIATANQGSEATYESGFVIDKFPISRPNLTFSTLTVSNMSPEDSSIYLCSVEAVAGVGETQYFGPGTRLLVL.

The genes are TRBV6-1 and TRBJ1-2; TRBD1 aligns across 7 bases. V was pared by 1 base and J by 0 bases, with 5 bases of the junction left unmatched. CDR1 and CDR2 (germline): MNHNS, SASEGT. The CDR3 contains 16 residues. This CDR3 is CASSEGGDRTNYGYTF. CDR3 sequence (DNA): TGTGCCAGCAGTGAAGGTGGGGACAGAACTAACTATGGCTACACCTTC.

The gene calls are TRBV5-4 and TRBJ1-2, with a tentative D call TRBD1 (5 bases). CDR1 SGHNT and CDR2 YYREEE come from the germline V gene (reference sequence). CDR3 length: 16 amino acids. Trimming took off 3 bases at V and 0 bases at J, with 15 bases between the two ends. The CDR3 loop reads CASSSFREGTNYGYTF. DNA for the CDR3: TGTGCCAGCAGCTCCTTCAGGGAGGGTACTAACTATGGCTACACCTTC.

The chain joins TRBV9 to TRBJ2-2; 7 nucleotides agree with TRBD2. J lost 6 bases, V lost 4 bases, and 18 bases had no gene match. The CDR3 has 18 amino acids. Germline assignment: CDR1 SGDLS and CDR2 YYNGEE. Written as DNA, the CDR3 is TGTGCCAGCAGCACCAACGACCTTTCGGGAGCGGGGTCCGGGGAGCTGTTTTTT. Amino acid sequence: CASSTNDLSGAGSGELFF.

V is TRBV28 and J is TRBJ2-7; TRBD1 might be the D (5 bases). CDR3 size: 16 residues. Germline CDR1 is MDHEN and CDR2 is SYDVKM. V was cut by 2 bases and J by 5 bases, with 19 bases left in between. CDR3 protein: CASSLTLGQGKHEQYF. The CDR3 DNA reads TGTGCCAGCAGTTTAACCCTCGGGCAGGGTAAACACGAGCAGTACTTC.

This rearrangement joins TRBV4-3 to TRBJ1-1, with 7 bases fitting TRBD1. The CDR3 consists of 17 residues. Unmatched junction bases numbered 14, after V lost 4 bases and J lost 3 bases. The germline V gene encodes CDR1 LGHNA and CDR2 YSLEER. The CDR3 DNA follows: TGCGCCAGCAGCCCCCCCCCTTCTGGCAGGGGGGACACTGAAGCTTTCTTT. It yields the protein CASSPPPSGRGDTEAFF.